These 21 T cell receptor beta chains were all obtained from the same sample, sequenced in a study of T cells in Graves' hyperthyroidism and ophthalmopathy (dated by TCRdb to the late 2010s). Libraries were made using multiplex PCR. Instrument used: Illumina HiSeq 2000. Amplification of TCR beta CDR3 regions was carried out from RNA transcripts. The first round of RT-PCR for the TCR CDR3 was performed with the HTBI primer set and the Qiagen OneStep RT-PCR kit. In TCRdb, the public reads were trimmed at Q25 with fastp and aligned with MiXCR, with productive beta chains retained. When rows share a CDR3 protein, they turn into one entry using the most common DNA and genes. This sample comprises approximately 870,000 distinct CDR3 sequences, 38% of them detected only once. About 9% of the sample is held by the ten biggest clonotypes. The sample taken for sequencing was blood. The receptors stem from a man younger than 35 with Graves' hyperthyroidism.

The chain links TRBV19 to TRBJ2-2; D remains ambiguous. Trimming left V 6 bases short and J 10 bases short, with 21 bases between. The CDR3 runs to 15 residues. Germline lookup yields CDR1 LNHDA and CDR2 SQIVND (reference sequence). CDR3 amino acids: CASRRGRLPGEELFF. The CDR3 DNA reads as TGTGCCAGTAGACGCGGACGGCTCCCGGGTGAGGAGCTGTTTTTT.

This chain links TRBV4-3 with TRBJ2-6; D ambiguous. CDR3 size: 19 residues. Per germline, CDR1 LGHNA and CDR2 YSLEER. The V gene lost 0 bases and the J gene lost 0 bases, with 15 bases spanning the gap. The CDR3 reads CASSQEVAQLSSGANVLTF. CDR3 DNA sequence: TGCGCCAGCAGCCAAGAGGTTGCGCAGCTGAGCTCTGGGGCCAACGTCCTGACTTTC.

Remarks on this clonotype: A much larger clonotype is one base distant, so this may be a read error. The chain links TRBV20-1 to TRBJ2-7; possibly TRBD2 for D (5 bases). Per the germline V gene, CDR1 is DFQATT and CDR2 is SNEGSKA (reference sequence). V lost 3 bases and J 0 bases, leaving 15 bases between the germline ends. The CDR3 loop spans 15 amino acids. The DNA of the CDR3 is TGCAGTGCTAGGTCTGGCGGGCGGATCTCCTACGAGCAGTACTTC. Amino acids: CSARSGGRISYEQYF.

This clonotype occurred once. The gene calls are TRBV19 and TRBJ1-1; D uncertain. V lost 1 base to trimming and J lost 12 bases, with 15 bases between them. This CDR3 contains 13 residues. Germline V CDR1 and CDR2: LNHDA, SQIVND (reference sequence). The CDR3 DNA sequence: TGTGCCAGTAGTATAGCGACTCCTGGGAAGACTTTCTTT. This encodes CASSIATPGKTFF.

The CDR3 sequence: CASSESTEYNEQFF. The CDR3 DNA follows: TGTGCCAGCAGTGAGTCGACAGAGTACAATGAGCAGTTCTTC. V and J are TRBV2 and TRBJ2-1; D possibly corresponds to TRBD1 (5 bases). This CDR3 is built from 14 residues. Germline lookup yields CDR1 SNHLY and CDR2 FYNNEI. V lost 3 bases, J lost 4 bases, and 10 bases lay in between.

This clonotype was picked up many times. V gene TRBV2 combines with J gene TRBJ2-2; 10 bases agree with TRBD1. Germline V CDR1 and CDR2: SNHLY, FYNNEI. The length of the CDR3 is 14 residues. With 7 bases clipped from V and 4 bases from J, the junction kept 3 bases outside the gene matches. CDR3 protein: CASTGQGTTGELFF. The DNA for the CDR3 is TGTGCCAGCACGGGACAGGGGACCACCGGGGAGCTGTTTTTT.

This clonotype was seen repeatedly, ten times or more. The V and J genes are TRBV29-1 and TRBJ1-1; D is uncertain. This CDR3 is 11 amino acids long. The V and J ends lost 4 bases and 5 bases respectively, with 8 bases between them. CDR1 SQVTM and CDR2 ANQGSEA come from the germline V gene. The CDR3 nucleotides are TGCAGCGTTGTAGAGGGAACTGAAGCTTTCTTT. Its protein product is CSVVEGTEAFF.

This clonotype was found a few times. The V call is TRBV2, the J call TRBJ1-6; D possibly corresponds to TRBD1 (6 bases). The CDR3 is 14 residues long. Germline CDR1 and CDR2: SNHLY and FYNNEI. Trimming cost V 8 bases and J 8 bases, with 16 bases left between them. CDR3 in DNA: TGTGCCAGCTCCCCTACAGGGACGGATTCACCCCTCCACTTT. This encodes CASSPTGTDSPLHF.

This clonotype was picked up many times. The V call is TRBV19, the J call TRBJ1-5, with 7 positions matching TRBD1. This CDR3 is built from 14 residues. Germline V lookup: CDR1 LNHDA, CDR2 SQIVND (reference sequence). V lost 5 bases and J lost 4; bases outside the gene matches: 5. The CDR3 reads CASSATGRNQPQHF. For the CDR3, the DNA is TGTGCCAGTAGTGCGACAGGGAGGAATCAGCCCCAGCATTTT. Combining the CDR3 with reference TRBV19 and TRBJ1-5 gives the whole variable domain DGGITQSPKYLFRKEGQNVTLSCEQNLNHDAMYWYRQDPGQGLRLIYYSQIVNDFQKGDIAEGYSVSREKKESFPLTVTSAQKNPTAFYLCASSATGRNQPQHFGDGTRLSIL.

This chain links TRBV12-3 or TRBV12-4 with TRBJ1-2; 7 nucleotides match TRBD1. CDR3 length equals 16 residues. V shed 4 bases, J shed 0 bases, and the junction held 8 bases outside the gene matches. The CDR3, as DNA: TGTGCCAGCAGTTACACCGGGACAGTAACTAACTATGGCTACACCTTC. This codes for CASSYTGTVTNYGYTF.

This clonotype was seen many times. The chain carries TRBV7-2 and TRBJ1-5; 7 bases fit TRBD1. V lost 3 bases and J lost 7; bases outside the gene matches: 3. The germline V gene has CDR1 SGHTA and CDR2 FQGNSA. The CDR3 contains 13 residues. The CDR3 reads CASSLTGYQPQHF. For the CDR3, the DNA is TGTGCCAGCAGCTTGACAGGGTACCAGCCCCAGCATTTT. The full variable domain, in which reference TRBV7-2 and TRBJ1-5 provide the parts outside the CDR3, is GAGVSQSPSNKVTEKGKDVELRCDPISGHTALYWYRQSLGQGLEFLIYFQGNSAPDKSGLPSDRFSAERTGGSVSTLTIQRTQQEDSAVYLCASSLTGYQPQHFGDGTRLSIL.

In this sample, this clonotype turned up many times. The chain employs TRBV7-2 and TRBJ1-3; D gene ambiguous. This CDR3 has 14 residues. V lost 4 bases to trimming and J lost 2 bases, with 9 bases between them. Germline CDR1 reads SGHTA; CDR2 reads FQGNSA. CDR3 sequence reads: CASSSVDPGNTIYF. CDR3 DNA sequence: TGTGCCAGCAGCTCCGTTGACCCTGGAAACACCATATATTTT.

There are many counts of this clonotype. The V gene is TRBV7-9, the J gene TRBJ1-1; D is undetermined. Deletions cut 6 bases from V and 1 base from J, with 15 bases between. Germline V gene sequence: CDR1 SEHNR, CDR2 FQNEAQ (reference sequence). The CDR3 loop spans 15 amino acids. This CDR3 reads CASSLKVGPNTEAFF. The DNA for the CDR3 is TGTGCCAGCAGTCTTAAGGTGGGCCCGAACACTGAAGCTTTCTTT.

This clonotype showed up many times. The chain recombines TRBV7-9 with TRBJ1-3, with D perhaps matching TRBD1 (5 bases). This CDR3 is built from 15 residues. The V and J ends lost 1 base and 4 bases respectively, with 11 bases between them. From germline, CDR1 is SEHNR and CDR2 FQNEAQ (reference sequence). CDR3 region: CASSLVRGYGNTIYF. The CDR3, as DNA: TGTGCCAGCAGCTTAGTCCGGGGCTACGGAAACACCATATATTTT.

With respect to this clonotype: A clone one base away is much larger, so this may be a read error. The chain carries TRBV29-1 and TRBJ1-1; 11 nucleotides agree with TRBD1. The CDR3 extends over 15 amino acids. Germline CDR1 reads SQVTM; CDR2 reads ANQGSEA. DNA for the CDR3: TGCAGCGTCGGCAGGACAGGGGGCCCGAACACTGAAACTTTCTTT. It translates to CSVGRTGGPNTETFF.

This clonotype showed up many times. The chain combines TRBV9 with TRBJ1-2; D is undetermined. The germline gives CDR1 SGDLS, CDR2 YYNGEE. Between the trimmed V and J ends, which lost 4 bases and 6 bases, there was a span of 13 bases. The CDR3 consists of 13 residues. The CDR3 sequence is CASSPRGSDGYTF. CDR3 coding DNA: TGTGCCAGCAGCCCCCGAGGGTCGGATGGCTACACCTTC.

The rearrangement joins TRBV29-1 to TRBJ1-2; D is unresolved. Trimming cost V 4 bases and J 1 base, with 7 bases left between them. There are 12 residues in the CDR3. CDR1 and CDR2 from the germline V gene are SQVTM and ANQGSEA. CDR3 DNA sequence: TGCAGCGTTGTGACCGGTAACTATGGCTACACCTTC. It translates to CSVVTGNYGYTF.

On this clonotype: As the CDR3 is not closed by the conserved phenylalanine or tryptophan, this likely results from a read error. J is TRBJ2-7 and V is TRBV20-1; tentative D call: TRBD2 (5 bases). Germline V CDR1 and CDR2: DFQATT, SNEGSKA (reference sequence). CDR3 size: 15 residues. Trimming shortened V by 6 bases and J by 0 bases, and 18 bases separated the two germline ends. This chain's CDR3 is CSAAPISELSYEQYL. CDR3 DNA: TGCAGTGCCGCTCCCATTAGCGAACTCTCCTACGAGCAGTACCTC.

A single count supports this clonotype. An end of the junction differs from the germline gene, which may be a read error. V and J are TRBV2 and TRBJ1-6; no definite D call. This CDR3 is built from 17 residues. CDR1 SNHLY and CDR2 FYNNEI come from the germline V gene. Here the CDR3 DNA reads TGTGCCAGCAGTGAACTATCGGGAGCACCCTACAATTCACCCCTCCACTTT. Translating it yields CASSELSGAPYNSPLHF.

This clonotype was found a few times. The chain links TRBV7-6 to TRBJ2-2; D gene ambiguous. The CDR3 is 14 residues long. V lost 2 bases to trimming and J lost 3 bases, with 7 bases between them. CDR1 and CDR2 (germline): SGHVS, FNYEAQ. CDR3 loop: CASSLIRDTGELFF. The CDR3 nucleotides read TGTGCCAGCAGCTTAATCCGGGACACCGGGGAGCTGTTTTTT.

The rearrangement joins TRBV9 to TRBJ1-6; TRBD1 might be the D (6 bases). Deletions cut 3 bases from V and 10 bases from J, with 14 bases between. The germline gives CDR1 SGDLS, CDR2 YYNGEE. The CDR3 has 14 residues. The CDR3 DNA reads TGTGCCAGCAGCGGACAGGAAGGGGAATCACCCCTCCACTTT. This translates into CASSGQEGESPLHF.